The source of this T cell receptor beta chain is a study of OX40 agonist ivuxolimab in advanced cancers. Looking at the study overall: The drug used for patients, ivuxolimab, was an agonistic anti-OX40 (CD134) antibody. Patients received ivuxolimab, an intravenous treatment, every 2 weeks at 0.01 to 10 mg/kg. Study-wide results and caveats: Some of the lowest clonal expansion was seen in partial responders at 0.1-3.0 mg/kg. Expanded clones were, on average, more numerous among CD8+ T cells than CD4+.

This CDR3 spans 12 amino acids. V was cut by 2 bases and J by 5 bases, with 3 bases left in between. Germline CDR1 is MNHEY and CDR2 is SMNVEV (reference sequence). Clones were read by immunoSEQ multiplex PCR, and TCRdb kept only the in-frame ones, dropping some. The repertoire consists of about 100,000 clones, with 80% to 95% occurring once and the leading ten covering 0.5% to 0.65%. Regarding this clone: Its target is not known. The same CDR3 arises from other DNA sequences in this sample as well.

The receptor's source is an adult with an advanced solid tumor such as melanoma, head and neck, liver or kidney cancer. The sequencing used CD4+ or CD8+ T cells sorted from blood, collected in a trial of the OX40 agonist ivuxolimab. The chain joins TRBV27 to TRBJ2-2; D is ambiguous. CDR3 residues: CASSLRTGELFF. The CDR3 nucleotides read TGTGCCAGCAGTTTAAGGACCGGGGAGCTGTTTTTT.